Below, one T cell receptor beta chain is given with its context. The antigen remains unidentified. PCR employed 60 Vbeta and 13 Jbeta primers. Clones were sequenced by immunoSEQ multiplex PCR, and TCRdb holds only the in-frame ones, with some missing. The sample shows some 90,000 clones, 81% of them seen only once. Healthy individuals who donated bone marrow served as the donors. This entry belongs to a study of cytomegalovirus exposure and HLA in healthy donors. Broader study findings: CMV antigen specificity of a few CMV-associated chains was confirmed in vitro. Most TCR sequences showed up rarely, but some public TCRs showed up in many donors.

The CDR3 totals 15 residues. Germline assignment: CDR1 ENHRY and CDR2 SYGVKD. V gave up 4 bases and J gave up 4 bases, with 16 bases separating them. The chain uses TRBV10-3 and TRBJ1-2, with a tentative D call TRBD1 (5 bases). The sequence came from a woman between 70 and 85 years old in good health and CMV-seropositive. The sequenced sample consisted of PBMCs. Here the CDR3 reads CAISGGGEKGYGYTF. CDR3 sequence (DNA): TGTGCCATCAGTGGTGGAGGGGAGAAGGGCTATGGCTACACCTTC.